The rows below give T cell receptor beta chains drawn from one sample of a study of response to subunit inactivated influenza vaccine. Each CDR3 protein is one row after TCRdb ran MiXCR on the RT-PCR reads. The repertoire has about half a million distinct CDR3 sequences, approximately 10% of them found once; the top ten carry 12%. The sample consisted of PBMCs from blood, taken roughly 46 days after vaccination. The receptors derive from a man over 45 who received an inactivated influenza vaccine. The conserved cysteine and the conserved F or W are not part of the CDR3 here. The order of the fields is V gene, J gene, CDR3 protein.

TRBV6-5	TRBJ2-5	ASSYSGQGSETQY
TRBV6-1	TRBJ2-1	ATQRGDSYNEQF
TRBV5-6	TRBJ2-2	ASRTMAGDTGELF
TRBV7-9	TRBJ1-1	ASSPGATGVEAF
TRBV3-1	TRBJ2-2	ASSQAYNTGELF
TRBV28	TRBJ2-7	ASSFTGRYEQY
TRBV3-1	TRBJ1-1	ASSHRDRPRRAF
TRBV3-1	TRBJ1-1	ASSQEVRRNTNTEAF
TRBV20-1	TRBJ1-6	SGGTGLNSPLH
TRBV20-1	TRBJ1-1	SARDREVNTEAF
TRBV4-3	TRBJ2-3	ASSQEFDTTDTQY
TRBV11-1	TRBJ2-7	ASSLAGGGRAWSEQY
TRBV7-2	TRBJ1-5	ASSLASGSSGNQPQH
TRBV10-2	TRBJ2-7	ASSVSIREQY
TRBV7-2	TRBJ1-2	ASSIDRDYGYT
TRBV4-2	TRBJ1-3	ASSQERGSGFSGNTIY
TRBV14	TRBJ1-2	ASSQVVSTFYGYT
TRBV7-8	TRBJ2-3	ASSLALSGSGDTQY
TRBV7-2	TRBJ2-5	ASSLQKGLGKETQY
TRBV18	TRBJ2-1	ASSQGTQNEQF
TRBV5-6	TRBJ1-1	ASSLESWPAEAF
TRBV15	TRBJ2-7	ATSILGTGAYEQY